A selection of T cell receptor beta chains follows, all from one sample in a study of T cells in Graves' hyperthyroidism and ophthalmopathy. MiXCR, applied by TCRdb to the multiplex PCR reads, yields one record per CDR3 protein. Counted here are 250,000 to 350,000 distinct CDR3 sequences, about a sixth occurring once; the ten biggest clones make up approximately 60%. The sequenced sample consisted of blood. These receptors originate from a woman aged 60-70 years with Graves' ophthalmopathy. Each CDR3 is given with its conserved first and last residue. Clone size is given for some rows only: seen once, a few or many times, or a class if the clone is expanded.

len	abundance	v_gene	j_gene	CDR3aa
14	many	TRBV7-8	TRBJ2-7	CASSSRTATYEQYF
13	many	TRBV12-3/TRBV12-4	TRBJ1-1	CASSTDGGTEAFF
14	NA	TRBV14	TRBJ1-1	CASSRGQGLPEAFF
14	many	TRBV7-9	TRBJ2-2	CASSLGQRTGELFF
13	many	TRBV20-1	TRBJ1-6	CSASGGYNSPLHF
15	many	TRBV12-3/TRBV12-4	TRBJ2-3	CASSLAGGHTDTQYF
14	many	TRBV7-2	TRBJ2-2	CASSFVKGGGELFF
15	many	TRBV5-6	TRBJ1-2	CASSPQPTELYGYTF
16	few	TRBV10-1	TRBJ2-3	CASSDPDRENTDTQYF
16	many	TRBV5-1	TRBJ2-2	CASSLRGLQLTGELFF
13	many	TRBV7-2	TRBJ1-1	CASNRQMNTEAFF
14	many	TRBV2	TRBJ1-2	CASSAHGDEDGYTF
14	many	TRBV5-6	TRBJ2-3	CASSLGRVTDTQYF
14	once	TRBV7-6	TRBJ2-7	CASSGAEGAGEQYF
13	many	TRBV12-3/TRBV12-4	TRBJ2-7	CASSLGVSYEQYF
18	NA	TRBV4-3	TRBJ2-7	CASSPNAAGTSGSYEQYF
15	few	TRBV7-2	TRBJ1-2	CASSLGQGALNGYTF
17	few	TRBV19	TRBJ1-5	CASTYRPDRRSNQPQHF
16	NA	TRBV9	TRBJ2-7	CASSGGGASGAYEQYF
15	many	TRBV2	TRBJ2-7	CASKANSGLSYEQYF
15	many	TRBV6-1	TRBJ1-1	CASSRDVGSNTEAFF
13	many	TRBV10-3	TRBJ1-5	CAISGNWNQPQHF
14	many	TRBV6-1	TRBJ1-1	CASKTDRGQTEAFF
11	few	TRBV30	TRBJ2-7	CAYRVSYEQYF
13	NA	TRBV20-1	TRBJ1-3	CSAWTGLSNTIYF
15	many	TRBV11-2	TRBJ2-7	CASSLGGQGNYEQYF
16	many	TRBV2	TRBJ2-5	CASSPLAGGPSETQYF
15	many	TRBV28	TRBJ2-5	CASSPRDRGFETQYF
16	few	TRBV19	TRBJ1-1	CASSIGPATGVTEAFF
14	many	TRBV7-2	TRBJ2-7	CASSFGGSSYEQYF
17	few	TRBV11-2	TRBJ2-1	CASSLRPSTSGSNEQFF
14	many	TRBV18	TRBJ1-4	CASSPRDRIEKLFF
14	NA	TRBV9	TRBJ1-5	CASSVGQANQPQHF
15	many	TRBV2	TRBJ2-1	CASSGAGGIYNEQFF
15	NA	TRBV2	TRBJ2-2	CASSPQRSNTGELFF
15	once	TRBV11-3	TRBJ2-3	CASSRRQGSTDTQYF
12	NA	TRBV20-1	TRBJ2-3	CSALDRADTQYF